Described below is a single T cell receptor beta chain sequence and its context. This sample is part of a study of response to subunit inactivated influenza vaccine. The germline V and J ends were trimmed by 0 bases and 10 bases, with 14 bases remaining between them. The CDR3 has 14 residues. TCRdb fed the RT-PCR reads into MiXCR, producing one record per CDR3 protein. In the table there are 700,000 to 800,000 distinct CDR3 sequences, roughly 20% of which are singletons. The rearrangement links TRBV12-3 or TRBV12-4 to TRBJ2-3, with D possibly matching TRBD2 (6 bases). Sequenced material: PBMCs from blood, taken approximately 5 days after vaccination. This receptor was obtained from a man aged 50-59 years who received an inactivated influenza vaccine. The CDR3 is CASSLATGSLPQYF. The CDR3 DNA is TGTGCCAGCAGTTTAGCCACCGGGAGCCTCCCGCAGTATTTT.